A selection of T cell receptor beta chains follows, all from one sample in a study of T-cell reconstitution after alpha-beta-depleted transplantation in children. TCRdb ran MiXCR on the PCR reads and lists one entry per CDR3 protein. The data hold a few hundred thousand distinct CDR3 sequences, with more than 7.5% observed a single time. The input for sequencing was PBMCs from the stem cell graft donor, taken from the stem cell graft. These receptors all stem from a human donor who donated a stem cell graft to a child with SCID. CDR3s include the opening cysteine and the closing phenylalanine or tryptophan.

j_call v_call cdr3_aa
TRBJ1-1 TRBV7-9 CASSGGQGALYAFF
TRBJ1-2 TRBV7-9 CASSFRGEDGYTF
TRBJ2-3 TRBV12-3/TRBV12-4 CASSLEGLAGGPGTQYF
TRBJ2-5 TRBV6-5 CASSYQTRGPSQETQYF
TRBJ1-3 TRBV15 CATREEYSGNTIYF
TRBJ1-4 TRBV7-9 CASSRRGGTNEKLFF
TRBJ1-6 TRBV3-1 CASSLGVGGNSPLHF
TRBJ2-3 TRBV5-1 CASSLSQGYTDTQYF
TRBJ1-2 TRBV20-1 CSARDPDSNYGYTF
TRBJ1-2 TRBV5-1 CASSLAAGGNYGYTF
TRBJ2-2 TRBV20-1 CSARDGSSGNTGELFF
TRBJ2-7 TRBV10-2 CASSGIAGASYEQYF
TRBJ2-5 TRBV20-1 CSALDRSGETQYF
TRBJ2-3 TRBV5-1 CASSPGRADTQYF
TRBJ2-7 TRBV5-1 CASSLWVNYEQYF
TRBJ2-7 TRBV5-1 CASSLGQGAIEQYF
TRBJ2-1 TRBV20-1 CSAAFGTDFDNEQFF
TRBJ2-1 TRBV7-9 CASSPRARDSSEDEQFF
TRBJ2-7 TRBV12-3/TRBV12-4 CASGPVSYEQYF
TRBJ2-5 TRBV5-1 CASSEQETQYF
TRBJ1-6 TRBV12-3/TRBV12-4 CASTTGGEVSPLHF
TRBJ2-1 TRBV9 CASSSRGERSYNEQFF
TRBJ2-3 TRBV5-5 CASSLQVYPPRTDTQYF
TRBJ2-3 TRBV5-1 CASSLNWSPDTQYF
TRBJ2-3 TRBV4-1 CASSPDLDPRDTQYF
TRBJ2-3 TRBV12-3/TRBV12-4 CASSYERGVTDTQYF
TRBJ1-1 TRBV5-1 CASSLYRAGTEAFF
TRBJ2-6 TRBV7-2 CASSHFALSGANVLTF
TRBJ2-4 TRBV20-1 CSAPPGLQNIQYF
TRBJ2-1 TRBV24-1 CATSDSRTAYNEQFF
TRBJ2-3 TRBV5-1 CASSLAPDSDTQYF
TRBJ2-7 TRBV5-1 CASSSQGITSYEQYF
TRBJ2-7 TRBV20-1 CSQKGSIYEQYF
TRBJ1-1 TRBV10-2 CASSETGGGTEAFF
TRBJ1-2 TRBV12-3/TRBV12-4 CASSRTGAYYGYTF
TRBJ2-7 TRBV5-1 CASSLTGRPSYEQYF
TRBJ2-2 TRBV20-1 CSARPTSGGSNTGELFF
TRBJ2-7 TRBV29-1 CSVEVDRTYEQYF
TRBJ2-7 TRBV24-1 CATSDSSGYSYEQYF
TRBJ1-3 TRBV25-1 CASSGQEAGAGNTIYF
TRBJ2-2 TRBV15 CATSKLVGTGYTGELFF
TRBJ1-1 TRBV29-1 CSVDRVTEAFF
TRBJ2-2 TRBV27 CASSYGSNRELFF
TRBJ1-5 TRBV7-9 CARSNQPQHF
TRBJ2-2 TRBV20-1 CSARDRWAGRLNTGELFF